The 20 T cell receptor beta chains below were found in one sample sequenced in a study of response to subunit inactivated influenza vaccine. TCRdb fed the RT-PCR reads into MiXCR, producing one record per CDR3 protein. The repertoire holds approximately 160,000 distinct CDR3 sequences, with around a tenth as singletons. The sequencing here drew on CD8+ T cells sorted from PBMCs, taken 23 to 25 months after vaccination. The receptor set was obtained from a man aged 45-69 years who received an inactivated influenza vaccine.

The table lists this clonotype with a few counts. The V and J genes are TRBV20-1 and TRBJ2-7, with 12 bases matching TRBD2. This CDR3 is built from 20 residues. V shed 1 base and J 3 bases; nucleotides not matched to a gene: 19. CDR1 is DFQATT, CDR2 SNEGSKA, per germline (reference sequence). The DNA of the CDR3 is TGCAGTGCTAGAGGGCGGTCCGGGACTAGCGGGCCCCAACCCGTCTACGAGCAGTACTTC. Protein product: CSARGRSGTSGPQPVYEQYF.

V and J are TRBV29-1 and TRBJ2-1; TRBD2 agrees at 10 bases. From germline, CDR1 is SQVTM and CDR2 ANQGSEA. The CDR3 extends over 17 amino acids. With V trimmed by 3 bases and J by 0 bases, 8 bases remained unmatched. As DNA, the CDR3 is TGCAGCGTTGATGGGCTAGCGGGGGATTACTCCTACAATGAGCAGTTCTTC. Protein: CSVDGLAGDYSYNEQFF.

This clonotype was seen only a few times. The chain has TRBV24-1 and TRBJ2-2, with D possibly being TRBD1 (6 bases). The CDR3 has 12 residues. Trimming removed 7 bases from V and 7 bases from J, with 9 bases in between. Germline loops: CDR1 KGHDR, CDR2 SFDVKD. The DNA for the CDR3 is TGTGCCACCAGGAGGACAGACGGGGAGCTGTTTTTT. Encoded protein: CATRRTDGELFF.

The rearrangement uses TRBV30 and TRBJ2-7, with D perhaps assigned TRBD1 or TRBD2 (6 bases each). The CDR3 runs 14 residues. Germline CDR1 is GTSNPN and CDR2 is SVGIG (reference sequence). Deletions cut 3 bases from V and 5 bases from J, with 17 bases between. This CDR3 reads CAWSGGAGAHEQYF. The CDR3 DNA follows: TGTGCCTGGAGCGGCGGGGCAGGGGCCCACGAGCAGTACTTC.

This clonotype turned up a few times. CDR3 nucleotide sequence: TGTGCCAGCAGCCAAGAATGGAGACTAGCGGAACCCAGCTCCTACAATGAGCAGTTCTTC. Amino acids: CASSQEWRLAEPSSYNEQFF. The chain is built from TRBV4-2 and TRBJ2-1; 9 bases match TRBD2. There are 20 residues in the CDR3. With V trimmed by 0 bases and J by 0 bases, 12 bases remained unmatched. CDR1 and CDR2 from the germline V gene are LGHNA and YNFKEQ.

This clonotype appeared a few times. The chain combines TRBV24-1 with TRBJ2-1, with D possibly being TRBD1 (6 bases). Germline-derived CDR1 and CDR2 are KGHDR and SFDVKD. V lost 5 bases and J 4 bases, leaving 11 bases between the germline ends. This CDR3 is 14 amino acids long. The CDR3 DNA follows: TGTGCCACCAGTGCCCCAGGGGAATACAATGAGCAGTTCTTC. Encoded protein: CATSAPGEYNEQFF.

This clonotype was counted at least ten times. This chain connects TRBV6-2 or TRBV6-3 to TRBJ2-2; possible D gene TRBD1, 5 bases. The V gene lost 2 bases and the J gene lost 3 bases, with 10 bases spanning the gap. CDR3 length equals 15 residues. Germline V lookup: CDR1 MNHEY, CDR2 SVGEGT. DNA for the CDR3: TGTGCCAGCAGTTACGCTGGGGCGTACACCGGGGAGCTGTTTTTT. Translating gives CASSYAGAYTGELFF.

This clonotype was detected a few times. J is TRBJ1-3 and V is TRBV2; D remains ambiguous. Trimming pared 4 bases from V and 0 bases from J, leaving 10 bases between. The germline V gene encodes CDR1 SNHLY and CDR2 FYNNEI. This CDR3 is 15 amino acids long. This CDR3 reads CASSVGRSSGNTIYF. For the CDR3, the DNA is TGTGCCAGCAGTGTGGGCAGGTCCTCTGGAAACACCATATATTTT.

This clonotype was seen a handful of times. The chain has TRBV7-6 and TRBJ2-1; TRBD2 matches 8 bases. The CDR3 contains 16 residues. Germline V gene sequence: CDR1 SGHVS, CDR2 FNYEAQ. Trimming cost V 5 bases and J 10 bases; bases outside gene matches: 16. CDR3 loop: CASSRGTGGGPLEQFF. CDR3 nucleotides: TGTGCCAGCAGCCGAGGGACCGGGGGGGGGCCGTTAGAGCAGTTCTTC. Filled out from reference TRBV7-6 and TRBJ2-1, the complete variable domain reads GAGVSQSPRYKVTKRGQDVALRCDPISGHVSLYWYRQALGQGPEFLTYFNYEAQQDKSGLPNDRFSAERPEGSISTLTIQRTEQRDSAMYRCASSRGTGGGPLEQFFGPGTRLTVL.

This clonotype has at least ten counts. CDR3 sequence: CASSQDVGGFYEQYF. The CDR3 DNA reads as TGCGCCAGCAGCCAAGATGTAGGGGGATTCTACGAGCAGTACTTC. The genes are TRBV4-3 and TRBJ2-7, with D possibly being TRBD1 (6 bases). Per germline, CDR1 LGHNA and CDR2 YSLEER. There are 15 residues in the CDR3. V was shortened by 0 bases and J by 3 bases, with 12 bases between the two germline ends.

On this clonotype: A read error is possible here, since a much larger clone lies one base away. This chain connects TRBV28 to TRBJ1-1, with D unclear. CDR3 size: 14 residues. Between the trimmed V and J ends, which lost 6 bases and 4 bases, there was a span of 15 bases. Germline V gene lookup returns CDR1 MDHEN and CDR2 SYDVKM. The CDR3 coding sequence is TGTGCCAGCAGCCTGGGATTTTCGAGCACTGAAGCTTTCTTT. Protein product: CASSLGFSSTEAFF.

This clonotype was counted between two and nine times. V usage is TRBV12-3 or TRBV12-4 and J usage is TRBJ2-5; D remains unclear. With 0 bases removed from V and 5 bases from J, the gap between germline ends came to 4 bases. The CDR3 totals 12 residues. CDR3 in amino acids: CASSLAPETQYF. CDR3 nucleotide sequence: TGTGCCAGCAGTTTAGCGCCCGAGACCCAGTACTTC.

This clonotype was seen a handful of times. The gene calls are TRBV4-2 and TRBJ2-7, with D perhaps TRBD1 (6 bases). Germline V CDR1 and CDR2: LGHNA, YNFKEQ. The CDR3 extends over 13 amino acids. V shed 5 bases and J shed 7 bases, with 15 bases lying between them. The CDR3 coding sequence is TGTGCCAGCAGCGTGGGGGCACAACGGGAGCAGTACTTC. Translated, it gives CASSVGAQREQYF.

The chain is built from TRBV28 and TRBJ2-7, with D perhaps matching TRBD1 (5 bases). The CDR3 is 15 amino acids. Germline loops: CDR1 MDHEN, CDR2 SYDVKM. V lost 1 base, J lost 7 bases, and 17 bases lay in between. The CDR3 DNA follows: TGTGCCAGCAGTTTATCCCCTACAGGTTTACTGGAGCAGTACTTC. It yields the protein CASSLSPTGLLEQYF.

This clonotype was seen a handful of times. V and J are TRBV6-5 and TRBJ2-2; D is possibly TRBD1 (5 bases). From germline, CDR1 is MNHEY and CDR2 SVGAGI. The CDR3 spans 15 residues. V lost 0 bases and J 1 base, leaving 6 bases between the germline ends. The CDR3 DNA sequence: TGTGCCAGCAGTTACTCAGGGGTGAACACCGGGGAGCTGTTTTTT. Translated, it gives CASSYSGVNTGELFF.

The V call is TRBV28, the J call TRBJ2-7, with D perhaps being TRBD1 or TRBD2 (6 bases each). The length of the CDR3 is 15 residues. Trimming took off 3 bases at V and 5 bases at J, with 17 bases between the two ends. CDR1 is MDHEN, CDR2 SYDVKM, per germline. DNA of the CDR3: TGTGCCAGCAGTTTGTTAGTGGGGGGCCGGGACGAGCAGTACTTC. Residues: CASSLLVGGRDEQYF. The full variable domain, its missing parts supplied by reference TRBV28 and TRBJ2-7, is DVKVTQSSRYLVKRTGEKVFLECVQDMDHENMFWYRQDPGLGLRLIYFSYDVKMKEKGDIPEGYSVSREKKERFSLILESASTNQTSMYLCASSLLVGGRDEQYFGPGTRLTVT.

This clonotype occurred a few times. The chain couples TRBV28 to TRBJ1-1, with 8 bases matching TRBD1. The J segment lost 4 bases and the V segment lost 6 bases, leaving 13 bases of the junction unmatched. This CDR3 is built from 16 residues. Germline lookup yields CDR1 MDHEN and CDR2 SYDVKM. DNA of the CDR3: TGTGCCAGCAGCCTTTCAGGCCCAGGGGGCCTCACTGAAGCTTTCTTT. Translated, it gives CASSLSGPGGLTEAFF.

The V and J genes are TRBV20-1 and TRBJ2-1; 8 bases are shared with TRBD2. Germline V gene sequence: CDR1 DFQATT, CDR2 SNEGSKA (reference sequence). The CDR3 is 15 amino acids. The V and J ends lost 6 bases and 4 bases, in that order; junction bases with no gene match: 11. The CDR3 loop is CSARRQRGKYNEQFF. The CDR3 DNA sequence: TGCAGTGCCCGGCGCCAGCGGGGGAAATACAATGAGCAGTTCTTC.

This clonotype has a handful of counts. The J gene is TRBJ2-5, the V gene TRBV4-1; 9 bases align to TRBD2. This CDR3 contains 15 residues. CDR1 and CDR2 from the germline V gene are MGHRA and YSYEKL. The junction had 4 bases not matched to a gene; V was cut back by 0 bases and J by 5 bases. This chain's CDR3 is CASSQDLAGDETQYF. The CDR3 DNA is TGCGCCAGCAGCCAAGATTTAGCGGGAGATGAGACCCAGTACTTC.

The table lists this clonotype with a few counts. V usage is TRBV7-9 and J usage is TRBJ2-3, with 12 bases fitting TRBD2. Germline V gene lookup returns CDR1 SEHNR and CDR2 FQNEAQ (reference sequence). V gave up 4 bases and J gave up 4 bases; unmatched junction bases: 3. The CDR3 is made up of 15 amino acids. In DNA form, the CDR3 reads TGTGCCAGCAGCTGGACTAGCGGGGAACCAGATACGCAGTATTTT. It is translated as CASSWTSGEPDTQYF.